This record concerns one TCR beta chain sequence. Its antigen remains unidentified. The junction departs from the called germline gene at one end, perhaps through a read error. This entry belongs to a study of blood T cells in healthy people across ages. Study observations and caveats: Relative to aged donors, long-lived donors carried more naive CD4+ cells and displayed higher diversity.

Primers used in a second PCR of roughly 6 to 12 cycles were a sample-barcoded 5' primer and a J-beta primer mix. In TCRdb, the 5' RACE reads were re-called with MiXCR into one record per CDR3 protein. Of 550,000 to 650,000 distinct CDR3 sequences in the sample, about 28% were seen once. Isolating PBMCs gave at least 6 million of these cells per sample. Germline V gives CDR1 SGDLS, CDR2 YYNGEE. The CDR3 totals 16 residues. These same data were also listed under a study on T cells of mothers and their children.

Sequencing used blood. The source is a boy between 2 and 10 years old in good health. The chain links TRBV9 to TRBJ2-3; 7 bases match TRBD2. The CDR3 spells CASSVAGGVGTDTQYF. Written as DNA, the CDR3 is TGCGCCAGCAGCGTAGCTGGGGGGGTTGGCACAGATACGCAGTATTTT.